These 25 T cell receptor beta chains came from one sample sequenced in a study of Graves' ophthalmopathy and Graves' hyperthyroidism. Amplification of TCR beta CDR3 regions used RNA transcripts. First-round RT-PCR relied on HTBI primers, and a second-round multiplex PCR came next. In TCRdb, the multiplex PCR reads were re-called with MiXCR into one record per CDR3 protein. The sample has some 400,000 distinct CDR3 sequences; approximately 16% are singletons. Sequencing was carried out using peripheral blood. These receptor sequences come from a woman aged 18 to 35 with Graves' ophthalmopathy.

This clonotype was counted many times. The chain couples TRBV6-2 or TRBV6-3 to TRBJ1-2, with D possibly matching TRBD1 (6 bases). Between the trimmed V and J ends, which lost 0 bases and 6 bases, there was a span of 8 bases. Germline lookup yields CDR1 MNHEY and CDR2 SVGEGT. CDR3 length: 13 residues. The CDR3 DNA is TGTGCCAGCAGTTACTCGACAGGCCATGGCTACACCTTC. Residues: CASSYSTGHGYTF.

This clonotype was seen ten or more times. The gene calls are TRBV7-2 and TRBJ1-2, with 7 bases fitting TRBD1. Germline loops: CDR1 SGHTA, CDR2 FQGNSA. V was pared by 5 bases and J by 6 bases, with 21 bases of the junction left unmatched. There are 18 residues in the CDR3. The CDR3 sequence is CASSVRDRDLPLGDGYTF. The CDR3 nucleotides read TGTGCCAGCAGCGTCCGTGACAGGGATCTTCCCCTCGGGGATGGCTACACCTTC.

This clonotype came up many times. The chain carries TRBV7-8 and TRBJ2-4; 9 bases fit TRBD2. V lost 1 base and J lost 8; bases outside the gene matches: 12. The CDR3 covers 17 residues. Germline CDR1 is SGHVS and CDR2 is FQNEAQ. CDR3 sequence (DNA): TGTGCCAGCAGCTTAGGAGGGGCGGGGGGGATGAGGGACATTCAGTACTTC. Protein product: CASSLGGAGGMRDIQYF.

The CDR3 DNA follows: TGTGCCAGCAGTTACCCGACCTCCATACAAGAGACCCAGTACTTC. Its protein is CASSYPTSIQETQYF. The rearrangement uses TRBV6-5 and TRBJ2-5; no firm D call. V shed 2 bases and J shed 2 bases, with 12 bases lying between them. Germline lookup yields CDR1 MNHEY and CDR2 SVGAGI. The CDR3 length is 15 residues.

This clonotype occurred many times. The rearrangement links TRBV6-1 to TRBJ2-2; the D is unclear. V gave up 4 bases and J gave up 6 bases, with 6 bases separating them. Germline V gene sequence: CDR1 MNHNS, CDR2 SASEGT. This CDR3 comprises 12 residues. The CDR3 DNA sequence: TGTGCCAGCAGTGGAGACTCCGGGGAGCTGTTTTTT. This codes for CASSGDSGELFF.

The chain carries TRBV13 and TRBJ1-2; 7 bases line up with TRBD1. The CDR3 is made up of 15 amino acids. CDR1 is PRHDT and CDR2 is FYEKMQ in the germline V gene (reference sequence). Germline trimming cut 3 bases from V and 3 bases from J; bases unmatched to any gene: 7. The CDR3 DNA is TGTGCCAGCAGCTTTAGGGGGCGATTTGACTATGGCTACACCTTC. Amino acid sequence: CASSFRGRFDYGYTF.

This clonotype was observed at least ten times. The V gene is TRBV28, the J gene TRBJ2-5, with 9 bases that match TRBD2. This CDR3 has 14 amino acids. The germline CDR1 and CDR2 sequences are MDHEN and SYDVKM. V dropped 8 bases and J dropped 5; count of bases not matched to a gene: 9. The DNA for the CDR3 is TGTGCCAGCCAGTATAGCGGGAGAGGCGAGACCCAGTACTTC. Translation: CASQYSGRGETQYF.

This clonotype was detected many times. The chain links TRBV4-2 to TRBJ1-1, with D tentatively TRBD1 (5 bases). CDR1 and CDR2 (germline): LGHNA, YNFKEQ. The CDR3 covers 16 residues. V lost 4 bases and J 3 bases, leaving 18 bases between the germline ends. In nucleotides, the CDR3 is TGTGCCAGCAGCCCCGGCGAAAGCAGGGTTGACACTGAAGCTTTCTTT. This sequence encodes CASSPGESRVDTEAFF.

This chain connects TRBV3-1 to TRBJ2-7, with 8 bases that match TRBD2. CDR3 length: 14 amino acids. The ends lost 3 bases at V and 4 bases at J; junction bases unmatched: 5. The germline V gene has CDR1 LGHDT and CDR2 YNNKEL (reference sequence). The CDR3, as DNA: TGTGCCAGCAGCCACACCGGGGGGGCTTACGAGCAGTACTTC. This codes for CASSHTGGAYEQYF.

The table lists this clonotype with many counts. The V call is TRBV7-2, the J call TRBJ2-7; 9 nucleotides agree with TRBD2. V lost 4 bases, J lost 5 bases, and 9 bases stayed unmatched. Germline assignment: CDR1 SGHTA and CDR2 FQGNSA. The CDR3 is 15 amino acids. This CDR3 reads CASSSQSGRIDEQYF. In DNA form, the CDR3 reads TGTGCCAGCAGCTCCCAAAGCGGGAGGATAGACGAGCAGTACTTC.

This clonotype has at least ten counts. The chain carries TRBV12-3 or TRBV12-4 and TRBJ1-3, with D possibly TRBD1 on 5 matching bases. CDR3 size: 14 residues. V gave up 2 bases and J gave up 3 bases, with 8 bases separating them. The CDR3 DNA reads as TGTGCCAGCAGTTTAAAAAGGGGTGGAAACACCATATATTTT. Its translation: CASSLKRGGNTIYF.

This clonotype was seen more than once but under ten times. The rearrangement links TRBV14 to TRBJ2-7, with D perhaps TRBD2 (6 bases). This CDR3 comprises 14 residues. Trimming removed 7 bases at V and 1 base at J, with 14 bases between. The germline CDR1 and CDR2 sequences are SGHDN and FVKESK. As DNA, the CDR3 is TGTGCCAGCAACCCGGGACTCCCATCCTACGAGCAGTACTTC. Translated, it gives CASNPGLPSYEQYF.

This clonotype showed up many times. The genes are TRBV6-5 and TRBJ2-5; no clear D gene. This CDR3 has 14 residues. V was clipped by 0 bases and J by 5 bases, with 10 bases between them. Germline CDR1 MNHEY, CDR2 SVGAGI. CDR3 coding DNA: TGTGCCAGCAGTTACTCGAGGTACCGCGAGACCCAGTACTTC. Translated, it gives CASSYSRYRETQYF.

This clonotype was seen repeatedly, ten times or more. The CDR3 bases are TGTGCCAGCAGTGAGCCTGGGCAGCCCCAGCATTTT. Protein product: CASSEPGQPQHF. This rearrangement joins TRBV28 to TRBJ1-5, with D unresolved. In germline, CDR1 is MDHEN, CDR2 SYDVKM. The CDR3 has 12 amino acids. The V and J ends lost 5 bases and 7 bases respectively, with 9 bases between them. Complete variable domain (other parts from reference TRBV28 and TRBJ1-5): DVKVTQSSRYLVKRTGEKVFLECVQDMDHENMFWYRQDPGLGLRLIYFSYDVKMKEKGDIPEGYSVSREKKERFSLILESASTNQTSMYLCASSEPGQPQHFGDGTRLSIL.

This clonotype was seen repeatedly, ten times or more. This chain links TRBV7-3 with TRBJ2-7; a weak D match, TRBD2 (6 bases). Germline values: CDR1 SGHTA, CDR2 FQGTGA. Trimming removed 2 bases from V and 3 bases from J, with 14 bases in between. CDR3 length: 15 amino acids. The CDR3 DNA reads TGTGCCAGCAGCTTAGGTCTTGGGAGGAACTACGAGCAGTACTTC. Protein sequence: CASSLGLGRNYEQYF.

There are many counts of this clonotype. V is TRBV10-3 and J is TRBJ2-7; TRBD1 aligns across 9 bases. Losses at the gene ends were 9 bases for V and 4 bases for J; bases not matched to a gene: 7. Germline CDR1 ENHRY, CDR2 SYGVKD. This CDR3 is built from 13 residues. The CDR3 here is CAMGDREKYEQYF. The DNA for the CDR3 is TGTGCCATGGGGGACAGGGAAAAGTACGAGCAGTACTTC.

This clonotype was recorded many times. The gene calls are TRBV6-1 and TRBJ2-5; 7 nucleotides match TRBD2. J was trimmed by 4 bases and V by 4 bases; bases with no gene match: 9. The CDR3 runs 15 residues. CDR1 is MNHNS, CDR2 SASEGT, per germline. In nucleotides, the CDR3 is TGTGCCAGCAGTGCCGGCCTAGCGGCAGGAGAGACCCAGTACTTC. Residues: CASSAGLAAGETQYF.

This clonotype was recorded many times. The chain joins TRBV7-8 to TRBJ2-7, with 9 bases that match TRBD1. The CDR3 contains 17 residues. The germline V gene has CDR1 SGHVS and CDR2 FQNEAQ. Trimming cost V 0 bases and J 3 bases; bases outside gene matches: 9. CDR3 amino acids: CASSLAQRGQGLYEQYF. The DNA of the CDR3 is TGTGCCAGCAGCTTAGCGCAGAGGGGACAGGGCCTCTACGAGCAGTACTTC.

This clonotype was recorded many times. The chain employs TRBV13 and TRBJ2-7, with D maybe TRBD2 (6 bases). V shed 4 bases and J shed 6 bases, with 25 bases lying between them. The CDR3 totals 17 residues. Per the germline V gene, CDR1 is PRHDT and CDR2 is FYEKMQ (reference sequence). The CDR3 loop is CASSSGNPAPGEGEQYF. The CDR3 coding sequence is TGTGCCAGCAGCTCAGGGAACCCAGCACCGGGGGAAGGCGAGCAGTACTTC. The full variable domain, rest sourced from reference TRBV13 and TRBJ2-7, is AAGVIQSPRHLIKEKRETATLKCYPIPRHDTVYWYQQGPGQDPQFLISFYEKMQSDKGSIPDRFSAQQFSDYHSELNMSSLELGDSALYFCASSSGNPAPGEGEQYFGPGTRLTVT.

V gene TRBV20-1 combines with J gene TRBJ2-5; TRBD2 matches 8 bases. CDR3 length equals 17 residues. With 0 bases clipped from V and 2 bases from J, the junction kept 11 bases outside the gene matches. CDR1 DFQATT and CDR2 SNEGSKA come from the germline V gene (reference sequence). CDR3 amino acids: CSARDREPSGFQETQYF. The CDR3 region has the DNA TGCAGTGCTAGAGATCGGGAGCCTAGCGGGTTTCAAGAGACCCAGTACTTC.

With regard to this clonotype: The conserved phenylalanine or tryptophan is not found at the CDR3 terminus, so this likely reflects a read error. V usage is TRBV30 and J usage is TRBJ2-7; 11 bases agree with TRBD2. There are 15 residues in the CDR3. Germline V gene sequence: CDR1 GTSNPN, CDR2 SVGIG (reference sequence). Trimming took 0 bases from V and 2 from J; bases not matched to a gene: 3. The CDR3 DNA is TGTGCCTGGAGTGTAGGGACTAGCGGCACCTACGAGCAGTACTTG. It yields the protein CAWSVGTSGTYEQYL.

This clonotype has at least ten counts. Because the CDR3 is missing its conserved closing phenylalanine or tryptophan, this is likely a read error. The chain has TRBV12-3 or TRBV12-4 and TRBJ1-3; 7 nucleotides agree with TRBD1. The J segment lost 4 bases and the V segment lost 5 bases, leaving 5 bases of the junction unmatched. The CDR3 is 14 amino acids. The CDR3 nucleotides read TGTGCCAGCAGTAACCGGGACAGAGGAAACACCATATATTCT. This gives the protein CASSNRDRGNTIYS.

Many counts were recorded for this clonotype. V usage is TRBV5-1 and J usage is TRBJ2-7; no clear D. V was clipped by 4 bases and J by 5 bases, with 13 bases between them. The germline V gene encodes CDR1 SGHRS and CDR2 YFSETQ. The CDR3 is 13 amino acids. Here the CDR3 DNA reads TGCGCCAGCAGCCCTGTCTCCGGCAACGAGCAGTACTTC. Translating it yields CASSPVSGNEQYF.

This clonotype was picked up many times. The chain links TRBV7-2 to TRBJ1-1; D may be TRBD1 (6 bases). The length of the CDR3 is 13 residues. The V end was cut by 6 bases, the J end by 5 bases, with 13 bases between. Germline lookup yields CDR1 SGHTA and CDR2 FQGNSA. In DNA, the CDR3 is TGTGCCAGCAGGGACACAGGGTGGACTGAAGCTTTCTTT. The encoded protein is CASRDTGWTEAFF.

In its sample, this clonotype was seen many times. V usage is TRBV10-3 and J usage is TRBJ2-7; 12 bases align to TRBD1. CDR3 length equals 14 residues. V lost 6 bases and J lost 5; bases outside the gene matches: 5. CDR1 is ENHRY and CDR2 is SYGVKD in the germline V gene. CDR3 bases: TGTGCCATCAGGAGGGACAGGGGGCCAAACGAGCAGTACTTC. Protein: CAIRRDRGPNEQYF.